This TCR beta chain was recorded in a study of T cell responses to AZD1222 COVID-19 vaccine. Findings of the study overall: Seropositive at baseline were only six AZD1222 recipients.

The CDR3 runs 14 residues. Germline CDR1 is KGHDR and CDR2 is SFDVKD. Trimming took 3 bases from V and 6 from J, leaving 13 bases between them. Concerning this clone: The antigen is unknown.

Method: immunoSEQ multiplex PCR; TCRdb's copy keeps in-frame clones and lacks some. The sample comprises 100,000 to 130,000 clones, about nine tenths of which are singletons, and 5% to 8% rests with the top ten. Sequencing was performed on peripheral blood, taken 28 days after the second AZD1222 dose. The clonotype was recovered from an adult who received the AZD1222 COVID-19 vaccine. This chain links TRBV24-1 with TRBJ1-2; no clear D gene. DNA of the CDR3: TGTGCCACCAGTGATGCCGGGTTAAGTGATGGCTACACCTTC. Translating it yields CATSDAGLSDGYTF.